This TCR beta chain was captured by sequencing in a study of blood T cell repertoires in COVID-19. Overall study context: PBMCs, B-cell-depleted T cells, or T cells were the source of the cDNA or gDNA that made up the material.

Per the study methods: Amplification from reference gene primers served as the basis for estimated nucleated cell counts. The table came from immunoSEQ multiplex PCR; TCRdb's copy has only in-frame clones and leaves some out. V and J calls and clone size are those listed in that table; D and trimming were worked out from the DNA. This sample has 120,000 to 150,000 clones, with 88% found just once. The V gene's germline CDR1 is SGDLS and CDR2 YYNGEE. The V end was cut by 0 bases, the J end by 2 bases, with 13 bases between. The CDR3 consists of 16 residues. The sample was peripheral blood. J is TRBJ2-3 and V is TRBV9; a possible D gene is TRBD1 (5 bases). This TCR derives from a woman aged 55-69 years with acute or convalescent COVID-19. CDR3 bases: TGTGCCAGCAGCGTAGGATCAACAGGATTCACAGATACGCAGTATTTT. Translation: CASSVGSTGFTDTQYF.